The clone carrying this T cell receptor beta chain was picked up many times. The antigen remains unidentified. CDR1 is LGHNA, CDR2 YNFKEQ, per germline. Trimming removed 0 bases at V and 3 bases at J, with 9 bases between. There are 14 residues in the CDR3. This record comes from a study of early T cells in non-severe SARS-CoV-2 infection. Study context: The input, bulk RNA from unsorted whole blood, was sequenced, and chains were unpaired.

Study findings and constraints: Lookups in VDJdb leaned toward anti-spike CD8 responses and missed private and CD4 specificities.

Tagging with unique molecular identifiers was applied to individual cDNA molecules. Each CDR3 protein gets one entry after TCRdb re-called the 5' RACE reads with MiXCR. This sample has roughly 29,000 distinct CDR3 sequences, with about 6.6% found just once. This chain uses TRBV4-2 with TRBJ2-7; D call uncertain. The sequenced sample was whole blood, obtained at baseline. The receptor comes from an adult who was a healthcare worker with PCR-confirmed SARS-CoV-2 infection or an uninfected control (not recorded which). The CDR3 DNA reads TGTGCCAGCAGCCAAGATTTGACAAGCTACGAGCAGTACTTC. As protein: CASSQDLTSYEQYF.